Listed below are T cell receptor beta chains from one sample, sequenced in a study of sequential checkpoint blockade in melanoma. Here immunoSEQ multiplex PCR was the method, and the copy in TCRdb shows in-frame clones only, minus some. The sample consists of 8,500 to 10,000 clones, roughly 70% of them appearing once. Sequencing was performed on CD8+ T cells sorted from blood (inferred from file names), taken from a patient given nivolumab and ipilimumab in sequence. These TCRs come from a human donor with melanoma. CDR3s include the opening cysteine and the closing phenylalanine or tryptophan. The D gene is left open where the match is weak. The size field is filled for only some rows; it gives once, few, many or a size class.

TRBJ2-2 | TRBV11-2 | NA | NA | CASSLAGAERELFF | TGTGCCAGCAGCTTAGCTGGGGCGGAACGGGAGCTGTTTTTT
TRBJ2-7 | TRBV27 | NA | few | CASSFARGIGPSSYEQYF | TGTGCCAGCAGTTTTGCCCGGGGGATAGGGCCGAGCTCCTACGAGCAGTACTTC
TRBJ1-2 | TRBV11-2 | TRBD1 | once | CASSLVQGAYGYTF | TGTGCCAGCAGCTTAGTTCAGGGGGCCTATGGCTACACCTTC
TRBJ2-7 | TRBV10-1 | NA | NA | CASSHDRGDEQYF | TGCGCCAGCAGTCACGACAGAGGAGACGAGCAGTACTTC
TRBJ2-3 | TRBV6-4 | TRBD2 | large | CASSAGTSGSDTQYF | TGTGCCAGCAGTGCCGGGACTAGCGGGAGCGATACGCAGTATTTT
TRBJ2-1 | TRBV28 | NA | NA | CASSSLEITYNEQFF | TGTGCCAGCAGCAGCCTAGAGATAACCTACAATGAGCAGTTCTTC
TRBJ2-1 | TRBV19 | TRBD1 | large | CASSPTGWNEQFF | TGTGCCAGTAGCCCGACAGGGTGGAATGAGCAGTTCTTC
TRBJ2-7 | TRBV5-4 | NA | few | CASSRTSDYEQYF | TGTGCCAGCAGCCGAACTTCTGACTACGAGCAGTACTTC
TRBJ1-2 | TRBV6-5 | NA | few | CASSDQGTSDGYTF | TGTGCCAGCAGTGACCAGGGTACTAGCGATGGCTACACCTTC
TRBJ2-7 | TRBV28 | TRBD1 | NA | CASGTGTYEQYF | TGTGCCTCTGGGACAGGGACCTACGAGCAGTACTTC
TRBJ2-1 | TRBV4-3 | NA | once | CASSQVRSSYNEQFF | TGCGCCAGCAGCCAGGTGCGGAGCTCCTACAATGAGCAGTTCTTC
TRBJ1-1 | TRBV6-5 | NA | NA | CASSERENTEAFF | TGTGCCAGCAGTGAACGGGAGAACACTGAAGCTTTCTTT
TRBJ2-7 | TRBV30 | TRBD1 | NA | CAWSVQGGSYEQYF | TGTGCCTGGAGTGTACAGGGGGGCTCCTACGAGCAGTACTTC
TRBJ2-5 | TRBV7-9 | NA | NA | CASSLARVQETQYF | TGTGCCAGCAGCTTAGCGCGGGTCCAAGAGACCCAGTACTTC
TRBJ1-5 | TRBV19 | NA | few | CASSIVGGKYSNQPQHF | TGTGCCAGTAGTATAGTCGGGGGGAAGTATAGCAATCAGCCCCAGCATTTT
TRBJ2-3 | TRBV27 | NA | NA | CASSLRAGETDTQYF | TGTGCCAGCAGTTTACGGGCAGGGGAAACAGATACGCAGTATTTT
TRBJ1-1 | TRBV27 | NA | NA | CASTHGRGTEAFF | TGTGCCAGCACCCACGGGAGGGGCACTGAAGCTTTCTTT
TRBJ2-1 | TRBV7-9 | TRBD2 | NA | CASSLAISSGGFPYNEQFF | TGTGCCAGCAGCTTAGCCATCTCTAGCGGGGGGTTCCCCTACAATGAGCAGTTCTTC
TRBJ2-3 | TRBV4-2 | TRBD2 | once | CASSQEGLAGADTQYF | TGTGCCAGCAGCCAAGAGGGACTAGCAGGCGCAGATACGCAGTATTTT
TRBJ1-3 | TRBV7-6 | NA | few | CASSLQGVTGNTIYF | TGTGCCAGCAGCCTTCAGGGTGTTACTGGAAACACCATATATTTT
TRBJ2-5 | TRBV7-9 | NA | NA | CASSLADYQETQYF | TGTGCCAGCAGCTTAGCGGACTATCAAGAGACCCAGTACTTC
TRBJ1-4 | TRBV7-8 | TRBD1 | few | CASRIGTASNEKLFF | TGTGCCAGCAGAATTGGGACAGCGTCAAATGAAAAACTGTTTTTT
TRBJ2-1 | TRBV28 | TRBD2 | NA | CASSPVGRIEQFF | TGTGCCAGCAGTCCGGTCGGGAGGATTGAGCAGTTCTTC